The 10 T cell receptor beta chains presented below share a single source sample, sequenced in a study of T-cell memory formation after mild COVID-19. TCRdb called the 5' RACE reads again in MiXCR, with one record for every CDR3 protein. This sample has roughly 240,000 distinct CDR3 sequences, with 15% found just once. The sequenced material came from PBMCs or a T cell subset sorted from them (not recorded which). The receptors were gathered from an adult woman who had mild COVID-19 (a few samples of this study predate the infection). Cell type and time point are not known.

In regard to this clonotype: This may stem from a read error, because a much larger clone lies one nucleotide away. J is TRBJ1-5 and V is TRBV3-1; D not resolved. Per the germline V gene, CDR1 is LGHDT and CDR2 is YNNKEL (reference sequence). The CDR3 is made up of 13 amino acids. CDR3 protein: CASSPDTNQTQHF. CDR3 bases: TGTGCCAGCAGCCCGGATACCAATCAGACCCAGCATTTT.

The rearrangement links TRBV2 to TRBJ1-1; 9 nucleotides agree with TRBD1. CDR3 length: 14 residues. Germline CDR1 SNHLY, CDR2 FYNNEI. J gave up 4 bases and V 6 bases, and 6 bases lay outside the gene matches. The CDR3 protein is CASSYRGHGTEAFF. CDR3 bases: TGTGCCAGCAGCTACAGGGGGCATGGCACTGAAGCTTTCTTT.

This clonotype was counted only a few times. This chain links TRBV7-8 with TRBJ2-3; D is tentatively TRBD1 or TRBD2 (5 bases each). Germline V gene lookup returns CDR1 SGHVS and CDR2 FQNEAQ. CDR3 size: 15 residues. V was clipped by 1 base and J by 5 bases, with 13 bases between them. CDR3 in amino acids: CASSLEGSRRDTQYF. Written as DNA, the CDR3 is TGTGCCAGCAGCTTAGAGGGGAGCCGTAGAGATACGCAGTATTTT. Supplemented by reference TRBV7-8 and TRBJ2-3, the full variable domain reads GAGVSQSPRYKVAKRGQDVALRCDPISGHVSLFWYQQALGQGPEFLTYFQNEAQLDKSGLPSDRFFAERPEGSVSTLKIQRTQQEDSAVYLCASSLEGSRRDTQYFGPGTRLTVL.

This clonotype turned up a few times. This chain uses TRBV5-1 with TRBJ2-5; 10 nucleotides align to TRBD2. CDR3 length: 15 residues. Per the germline V gene, CDR1 is SGHRS and CDR2 is YFSETQ. Trimming at V came to 1 base and at J to 2 bases, leaving 2 bases not matched to a gene. The CDR3 loop reads CASSLSGGGQETQYF. The CDR3 DNA sequence: TGCGCCAGCAGCTTGAGCGGGGGGGGGCAAGAGACCCAGTACTTC.

The sample holds a few counts of this clonotype. In DNA form, the CDR3 reads TGTGCCAGCAGCCAAGTAGCGGGGGACGAGCAGTACTTC. Translating it yields CASSQVAGDEQYF. The rearrangement joins TRBV3-1 to TRBJ2-7; 9 positions agree with TRBD2. Germline V gene lookup returns CDR1 LGHDT and CDR2 YNNKEL (reference sequence). The CDR3 contains 13 residues. The V and J ends lost 1 base and 5 bases, in that order; junction bases with no gene match: 0.

V usage is TRBV5-1 and J usage is TRBJ1-2, with D possibly TRBD1 on 5 matching bases. From germline, CDR1 is SGHRS and CDR2 YFSETQ. This CDR3 has 17 residues. Trimming took 0 bases from V and 7 from J, leaving 22 bases between them. As DNA, the CDR3 is TGCGCCAGCAGCTTGGTTGGTCCAGTCACAGGAGATGGTGGCTACACCTTC. It specifies CASSLVGPVTGDGGYTF.

The sample holds many counts of this clonotype. The chain combines TRBV12-3 or TRBV12-4 with TRBJ2-7; D perhaps matches TRBD2 (5 bases). V lost 6 bases, J lost 4 bases, and 16 bases lay in between. This CDR3 contains 14 residues. CDR3 sequence: CASSSTGKFYEQYF. In DNA form, the CDR3 reads TGTGCCAGCAGCTCGACCGGGAAATTTTACGAGCAGTACTTC.

The J gene is TRBJ2-3, the V gene TRBV5-1; 9 nucleotides align to TRBD2. The germline gives CDR1 SGHRS, CDR2 YFSETQ. The CDR3 consists of 16 residues. After removal of 4 bases from V and 1 base from J, the junction contained 7 bases not matched to a gene. CDR3 region: CASSPSIAGGTDTQYF. For the CDR3, the DNA is TGCGCCAGCAGCCCCTCGATAGCGGGGGGCACAGATACGCAGTATTTT.

The V gene is TRBV3-1, the J gene TRBJ2-7, with D perhaps TRBD2 (6 bases). Trimming took 5 bases from V and 6 from J, leaving 11 bases between them. Germline lookup yields CDR1 LGHDT and CDR2 YNNKEL (reference sequence). CDR3 size: 12 residues. CDR3 coding DNA: TGTGCCAGCAGCGCGTACGGGGGCGAGCAGTACTTC. This gives the protein CASSAYGGEQYF.

The chain combines TRBV29-1 with TRBJ1-4, with D possibly being TRBD1 (5 bases). This CDR3 spans 13 amino acids. Trimming shortened V by 7 bases and J by 6 bases, and 15 bases separated the two germline ends. CDR1 and CDR2 (germline): SQVTM, ANQGSEA. The CDR3: CSASRVSDEKLFF. DNA of the CDR3: TGCAGCGCTTCCAGGGTGAGCGATGAAAAACTGTTTTTT.